This is a list of T cell receptor beta chains from one sample in a study of cytomegalovirus exposure and HLA in healthy donors. The data were produced by immunoSEQ multiplex PCR, yet TCRdb's version contains in-frame clones alone and is incomplete. The top ten hold about 1.4% of the sample, which has more than 200,000 clones, approximately 83% seen once. Sequenced material: PBMCs. The receptors were gathered from a girl aged 10 to 17 in good health and CMV-seronegative. CDR3s include the opening cysteine and the closing phenylalanine or tryptophan. D genes are given only for firm matches. Expanded clones are given a class, and other clones once, few, many or no size at all.

TRBV29-1	16	TRBJ2-5	TRBD1	.	TGCAGCGTTGATGGAAGACAGGGGTCCCCCCCAGAGACCCAGTACTTC	CSVDGRQGSPPETQYF
TRBV13	16	TRBJ1-2	TRBD1	.	TGTGCCAGCAGCCATACATGGGGACAGGTGAACTATGGCTACACCTTC	CASSHTWGQVNYGYTF
TRBV5-1	13	TRBJ1-2	TRBD1	.	TGCGCCAGCAGCCAGGGACAGACCTATGGCTACACCTTC	CASSQGQTYGYTF
TRBV27	16	TRBJ2-1	TRBD2	once	TGTGCCAGCAGTTTATCGACTAGCGGGGCCGCTAGTGAGCAGTTCTTC	CASSLSTSGAASEQFF
TRBV5-6	13	TRBJ2-7	.	.	TGTGCCAGCCGCTCGGGACACCTTTACGAGCAGTACTTC	CASRSGHLYEQYF
TRBV18	16	TRBJ1-1	.	.	TGTGCCAGCTCGCCGAATAGACAGGCCGTGGTCACTGAAGCTTTCTTT	CASSPNRQAVVTEAFF
TRBV7-6	15	TRBJ1-1	TRBD1	.	TGTGCCAGCAGCCCCAGCAGGGGGCTCCGAACTGAAGCTTTCTTT	CASSPSRGLRTEAFF
TRBV2	12	TRBJ1-6	.	.	TGTGCCAGCGGGCAGGGGAATTCACCCCTCCACTTT	CASGQGNSPLHF
TRBV7-8	13	TRBJ1-2	TRBD1	.	TGTGCCAGCAGCGCGGACAGGCGTTCTGGCTACACCTTC	CASSADRRSGYTF
TRBV27	11	TRBJ2-1	.	.	TGTGCCAGCAGTCGTTACAATGAGCAGTTCTTC	CASSRYNEQFF
TRBV5-1	15	TRBJ2-4	.	.	TGCGCCAGCACCGAGGACACGATAGCCAAAAACATTCAGTACTTC	CASTEDTIAKNIQYF
TRBV7-9	16	TRBJ2-3	TRBD2	.	TGTGCCAGCAGCTTAGTTGGGACTAGCGGGAGGAATACGCAGTATTTT	CASSLVGTSGRNTQYF
TRBV30	13	TRBJ2-7	.	.	TGTGCCTGGAGTGTATCGGGGGGCGGCGAGCAGTACTTC	CAWSVSGGGEQYF
TRBV5-1	14	TRBJ1-1	.	.	TGCGCCAGCAGCTTACAGGTCCAGAACACTGAAGCTTTCTTT	CASSLQVQNTEAFF
TRBV5-1	15	TRBJ1-2	.	few	TGCGCCAGCAGCTTAACAGGGAGGGCTAACTATGGCTACACCTTC	CASSLTGRANYGYTF
TRBV21-1	18	TRBJ1-5	.	.	TGTGCCAGCAGCAAAGGTGTAGCCTCATATTATAGCAATCAGCCCCAGCATTTT	CASSKGVASYYSNQPQHF
TRBV5-5	12	TRBJ2-1	.	once	TGTGCCAGCAGCTTCCCACACGATGAGCAGTTCTTC	CASSFPHDEQFF
TRBV2	15	TRBJ1-6	.	.	TGTGCCAGCAGTGAAGATCCCGGGGGAAATTCACCCCTCCACTTT	CASSEDPGGNSPLHF
TRBV7-9	16	TRBJ1-6	TRBD1	.	TGTGCCAGCAGCTCTACAGGGGAATCCTATAATTCACCCCTCCACTTT	CASSSTGESYNSPLHF
TRBV6-6	15	TRBJ2-3	TRBD1	.	TGTGCCAGCAGCCAACGACAGGGGGCGAGAGATACGCAGTATTTT	CASSQRQGARDTQYF
TRBV4-1	14	TRBJ1-2	.	.	TGCGCCAGCAGCCAGCCGGACACTGGCTATGGCTACACCTTC	CASSQPDTGYGYTF
TRBV7-9	17	TRBJ2-2	.	.	TGTGCCAGCAGTTTTCGGGTCACTAGTTCTAACGCCGGGGAGCTGTTTTTT	CASSFRVTSSNAGELFF